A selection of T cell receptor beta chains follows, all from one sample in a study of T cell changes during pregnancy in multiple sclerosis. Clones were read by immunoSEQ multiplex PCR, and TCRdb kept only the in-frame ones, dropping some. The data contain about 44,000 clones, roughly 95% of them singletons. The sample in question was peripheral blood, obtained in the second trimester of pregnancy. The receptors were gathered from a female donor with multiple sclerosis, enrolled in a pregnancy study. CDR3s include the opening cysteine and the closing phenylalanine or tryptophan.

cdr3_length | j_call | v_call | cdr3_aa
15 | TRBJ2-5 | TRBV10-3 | CAIKDGGVGQETQYF
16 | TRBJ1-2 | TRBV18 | CASSPPRWTNLPGYTF
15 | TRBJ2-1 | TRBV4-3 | CASSQLAFVYNEQFF
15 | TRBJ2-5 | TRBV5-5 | CASSSTSGSWETQYF
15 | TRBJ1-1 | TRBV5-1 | CASSLVDSMNTEAFF
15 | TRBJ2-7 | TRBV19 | CASSSGTAKSYEQYF
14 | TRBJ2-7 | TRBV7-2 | CASSPEVQAYEQYF
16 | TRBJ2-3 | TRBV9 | CASSVGAGAVTDTQYF
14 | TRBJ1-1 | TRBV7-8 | CASSLAGGATEAFF
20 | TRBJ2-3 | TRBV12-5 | CASGLVPLGLAGPSTDTQYF
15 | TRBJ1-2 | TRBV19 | CASSIGSRANYGYTF
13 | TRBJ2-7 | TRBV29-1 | CSVGASGRNEQYF
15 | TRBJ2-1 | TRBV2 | CASSEVSGRYNEQFF
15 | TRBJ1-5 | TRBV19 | CASIHTGASNQPQHF
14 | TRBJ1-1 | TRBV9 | CASSVAQRNTEAFF
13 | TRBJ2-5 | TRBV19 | CASRDRERETQYF
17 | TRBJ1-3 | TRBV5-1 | CASSLFPEQGSGNTIYF
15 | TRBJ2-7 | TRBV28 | CASSRTGGRSYEQYF
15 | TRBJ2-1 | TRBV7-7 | CASSVMGQGWDEQFF
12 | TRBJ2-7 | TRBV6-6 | CASSSRVGEQYF
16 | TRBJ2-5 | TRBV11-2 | CASSLTTLVDQETQYF
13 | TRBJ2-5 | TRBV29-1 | CSVVGTGGETQYF
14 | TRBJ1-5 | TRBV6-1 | CASTMRDRSQPQHF
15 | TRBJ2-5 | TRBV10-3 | CAISREGQGRKTQYF
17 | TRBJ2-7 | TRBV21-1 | CASSKSRRQGTPYEQYF
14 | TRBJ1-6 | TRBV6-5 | CASSYGQSRSPLHF
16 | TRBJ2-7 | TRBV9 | CASSVEGGTPLEEQYF
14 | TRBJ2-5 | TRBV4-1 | CASSLLGGAKTQYF
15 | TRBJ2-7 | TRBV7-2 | CASSLVRGPGYEQYF
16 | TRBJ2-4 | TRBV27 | CASSSQPRGYKNIQYF
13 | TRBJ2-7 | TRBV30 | CAWVPGQLYEQYF
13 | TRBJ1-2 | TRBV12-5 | CASGLEPQGGYTF
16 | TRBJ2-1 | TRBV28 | CASSPIGSGRGNEQFF
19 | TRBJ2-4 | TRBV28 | CASRRNRERVERAKNIQYF
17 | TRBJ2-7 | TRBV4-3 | CASSQELPSGGPYEQYF
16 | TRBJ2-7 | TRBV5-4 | CASSFPTGNFPYEQYF
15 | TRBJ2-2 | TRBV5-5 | CASSLGAGNTGELFF
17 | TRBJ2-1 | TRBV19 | CASSILIAGGSYNEQFF
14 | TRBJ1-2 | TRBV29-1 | CSVEDRAGYYGYTF
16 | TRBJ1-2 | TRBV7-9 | CASSWEPGQGFEGYTF
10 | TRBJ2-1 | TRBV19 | CASGGNEQFF
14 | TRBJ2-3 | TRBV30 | CAWSVPGGTDTQYF